These T cell receptor beta chains were read from a single sample in a study of T-cell memory formation after mild COVID-19. TCRdb ran MiXCR on the 5' RACE reads and lists one entry per CDR3 protein. The table lists about 290,000 distinct CDR3 sequences, about 15% of them singletons. The sample was PBMCs or a T cell subset sorted from them (not recorded which). These receptors came from a man between 18 and 35 years old who had mild COVID-19 (a few samples of this study predate the infection). Cell type and time point are not known. CDR3s include the opening cysteine and the closing phenylalanine or tryptophan. D genes are given only for firm matches. The size field is filled for only some rows; it gives once, few, many or a size class.

d_call: NA; j_call: TRBJ2-3; v_call: TRBV7-3; clone_size: NA; cdr3_aa: CASSESTSTDTQYF; cdr3_nt: TGTGCCAGCAGCGAGTCGACTAGCACAGATACGCAGTATTTT
d_call: TRBD1; j_call: TRBJ2-2; v_call: TRBV20-1; clone_size: NA; cdr3_aa: CSARKDRGSVGELFF; cdr3_nt: TGCAGTGCTAGGAAGGACAGGGGGTCAGTCGGGGAGCTGTTTTTT
d_call: NA; j_call: TRBJ2-2; v_call: TRBV6-1; clone_size: few; cdr3_aa: CASLTGTNTGELFF; cdr3_nt: TGTGCCAGCCTGACAGGGACTAACACCGGGGAGCTGTTTTTT
d_call: NA; j_call: TRBJ1-1; v_call: TRBV19; clone_size: many; cdr3_aa: CASSEAHTEAFF; cdr3_nt: TGTGCCAGTAGCGAGGCACACACTGAAGCTTTCTTT
d_call: NA; j_call: TRBJ1-2; v_call: TRBV29-1; clone_size: NA; cdr3_aa: CSVEQRGRGYTF; cdr3_nt: TGCAGCGTTGAACAAAGGGGACGTGGCTACACCTTC
d_call: NA; j_call: TRBJ1-1; v_call: TRBV12-3/TRBV12-4; clone_size: many; cdr3_aa: CASSGGEGGNTEAFF; cdr3_nt: TGTGCCAGCAGTGGGGGAGAGGGGGGTAACACTGAAGCTTTCTTT
d_call: NA; j_call: TRBJ1-4; v_call: TRBV4-3; clone_size: few; cdr3_aa: CASSQVRTVNEKLFF; cdr3_nt: TGCGCCAGCAGCCAAGTCCGAACAGTCAATGAAAAACTGTTTTTT
d_call: NA; j_call: TRBJ1-5; v_call: TRBV12-3/TRBV12-4; clone_size: few; cdr3_aa: CASSWGISNQPQHF; cdr3_nt: TGTGCCAGCAGTTGGGGAATTAGCAATCAGCCCCAGCATTTT
d_call: NA; j_call: TRBJ1-5; v_call: TRBV10-3; clone_size: NA; cdr3_aa: CAISPHGEVSNQPQHF; cdr3_nt: TGTGCCATCAGTCCACATGGGGAGGTTAGCAATCAGCCCCAGCATTTT
d_call: NA; j_call: TRBJ2-1; v_call: TRBV4-3; clone_size: many; cdr3_aa: CASSQVGVSGREQFF; cdr3_nt: TGCGCCAGCAGCCAAGTTGGGGTTTCGGGGCGTGAGCAGTTCTTC
d_call: NA; j_call: TRBJ1-6; v_call: TRBV6-5; clone_size: once; cdr3_aa: CASSYRQSDSPLHF; cdr3_nt: TGTGCCAGCAGTTACCGACAGTCTGATTCACCCCTCCACTTT
d_call: TRBD2; j_call: TRBJ2-7; v_call: TRBV4-1; clone_size: NA; cdr3_aa: CASSQDLAGGPYEQYF; cdr3_nt: TGCGCCAGCAGCCAAGATCTAGCGGGGGGGCCCTACGAGCAGTACTTC
d_call: NA; j_call: TRBJ1-1; v_call: TRBV27; clone_size: NA; cdr3_aa: CASSFRSAGRNTEAFF; cdr3_nt: TGTGCCAGCAGTTTTAGGTCGGCAGGGAGGAACACTGAAGCTTTCTTT
d_call: TRBD1; j_call: TRBJ2-5; v_call: TRBV2; clone_size: few; cdr3_aa: CASSGEGGGETQYF; cdr3_nt: TGTGCCAGCAGTGGGGAAGGGGGCGGAGAGACCCAGTACTTC
d_call: NA; j_call: TRBJ1-2; v_call: TRBV3-1; clone_size: NA; cdr3_aa: CASSQDTIRVDGYTF; cdr3_nt: TGTGCCAGCAGCCAAGATACGATCAGGGTTGATGGCTACACCTTC
d_call: NA; j_call: TRBJ2-1; v_call: TRBV7-9; clone_size: few; cdr3_aa: CASSFGPEQFF; cdr3_nt: TGTGCCAGCAGCTTCGGCCCTGAGCAGTTCTTC
d_call: NA; j_call: TRBJ2-1; v_call: TRBV4-3; clone_size: NA; cdr3_aa: CASSQEEGRIGINEQFF; cdr3_nt: TGCGCCAGCAGCCAAGAGGAAGGGAGGATAGGAATCAATGAGCAGTTCTTC
d_call: NA; j_call: TRBJ2-1; v_call: TRBV20-1; clone_size: few; cdr3_aa: CSARAVSHGNEQFF; cdr3_nt: TGCAGTGCTAGAGCCGTTTCTCATGGAAATGAGCAGTTCTTC
d_call: NA; j_call: TRBJ1-4; v_call: TRBV27; clone_size: few; cdr3_aa: CASSSLDEKLFF; cdr3_nt: TGTGCCAGCAGTTCCCTGGATGAAAAACTGTTTTTT
d_call: NA; j_call: TRBJ1-5; v_call: TRBV9; clone_size: NA; cdr3_aa: CASSPQPGDNQPQHF; cdr3_nt: TGTGCCAGCAGCCCTCAGCCAGGAGACAATCAGCCCCAGCATTTT
d_call: NA; j_call: TRBJ2-1; v_call: TRBV11-3; clone_size: many; cdr3_aa: CASSLGGGGSHNEQFF; cdr3_nt: TGTGCCAGCAGCCTTGGGGGGGGCGGGAGTCACAATGAGCAGTTCTTC
d_call: NA; j_call: TRBJ1-2; v_call: TRBV7-2; clone_size: NA; cdr3_aa: CASSLRYSTARYGYTF; cdr3_nt: TGTGCCAGCAGCTTACGCTACTCGACGGCCCGCTATGGCTACACCTTC
d_call: NA; j_call: TRBJ1-5; v_call: TRBV5-6; clone_size: NA; cdr3_aa: CASSLGLAGDGNQPQHF; cdr3_nt: TGTGCCAGCAGCTTGGGCCTGGCAGGGGACGGGAATCAGCCCCAGCATTTT
d_call: NA; j_call: TRBJ1-2; v_call: TRBV7-9; clone_size: NA; cdr3_aa: CASSETPEGGYTF; cdr3_nt: TGTGCCAGCAGTGAGACCCCGGAGGGTGGCTACACCTTC
d_call: NA; j_call: TRBJ1-2; v_call: TRBV6-1; clone_size: NA; cdr3_aa: CASSEPGTLTYGYTF; cdr3_nt: TGTGCCAGCAGTGAACCCGGGACTCTTACCTATGGCTACACCTTC
d_call: NA; j_call: TRBJ1-2; v_call: TRBV28; clone_size: few; cdr3_aa: CASSLNRNGYTF; cdr3_nt: TGTGCCAGCAGTTTAAACAGGAATGGCTACACCTTC
d_call: NA; j_call: TRBJ2-7; v_call: TRBV3-1; clone_size: many; cdr3_aa: CASSKTDEQYF; cdr3_nt: TGTGCCAGCAGCAAGACAGACGAGCAGTACTTC
d_call: NA; j_call: TRBJ2-1; v_call: TRBV2; clone_size: NA; cdr3_aa: CASRSAAEQFF; cdr3_nt: TGTGCCAGCCGTAGCGCGGCTGAGCAGTTCTTC
d_call: NA; j_call: TRBJ2-1; v_call: TRBV5-6; clone_size: NA; cdr3_aa: CASSFGQKQFF; cdr3_nt: TGTGCCAGCAGCTTTGGGCAGAAGCAGTTCTTC
d_call: NA; j_call: TRBJ2-3; v_call: TRBV4-3; clone_size: NA; cdr3_aa: CASSFRPADTQYF; cdr3_nt: TGCGCCAGCAGCTTCCGACCCGCAGATACGCAGTATTTT
d_call: NA; j_call: TRBJ2-3; v_call: TRBV5-1; clone_size: few; cdr3_aa: CASSLAVDRSVDTQYF; cdr3_nt: TGCGCCAGCAGCTTGGCAGTCGACCGGTCGGTAGATACGCAGTATTTT
d_call: NA; j_call: TRBJ2-1; v_call: TRBV7-3; clone_size: many; cdr3_aa: CASSLSGAHNEQFF; cdr3_nt: TGTGCCAGCAGCTTAAGTGGGGCGCACAATGAGCAGTTCTTC
d_call: NA; j_call: TRBJ1-6; v_call: TRBV7-9; clone_size: NA; cdr3_aa: CASSLSSSPLHF; cdr3_nt: TGTGCCAGCAGCTTATCAAGTTCACCCCTCCACTTT
d_call: NA; j_call: TRBJ1-5; v_call: TRBV7-8; clone_size: NA; cdr3_aa: CASSLRGAGNQPQHF; cdr3_nt: TGTGCCAGCAGCCTAAGGGGGGCCGGCAATCAGCCCCAGCATTTT
d_call: TRBD2; j_call: TRBJ2-3; v_call: TRBV20-1; clone_size: many; cdr3_aa: CSARDPGSGGAADTQYF; cdr3_nt: TGCAGTGCTAGAGATCCGGGTAGCGGGGGGGCCGCGGATACGCAGTATTTT